This TCR beta chain was sequenced for a study of Tregs in tolerant kidney transplant recipients. Overall study findings and caveats: Biological reproducibility was not directly addressed, but technical replication error appeared minimal. In tolerant patients, donor-specific Tregs outgrew total Tregs, suggesting antigen-driven expansion. Validation in larger populations is needed because few patients were studied.

Germline V gene sequence: CDR1 DFQATT, CDR2 SNEGSKA (reference sequence). The V end was cut by 6 bases, the J end by 5 bases, with 10 bases between. This CDR3 region has 11 residues. As concerns this clone: Its antigen remains unidentified.

Recipients received nonmyeloablative bone marrow transplants from related graft donors, with transient mixed chimerism. Unstimulated regulatory T cells (CD4+CD25+CD127-), CD4+CD25- non-regulatory cells, CD4 and CD8 cells were FACS-sorted from thawed PBMCs. Data came from immunoSEQ multiplex PCR; TCRdb stores just in-frame clones and leaves some out. Among about 81,000 clones listed, 90% to 95% were seen once. The chain links TRBV20-1 to TRBJ2-5; D is unresolved. The clonotype was recovered from a human patient who received a combined kidney and bone marrow transplant. Certain T cells may be donor cells from the graft. Source: CD4+ T cells from blood (PBMCs), taken 24 months after the transplant. CDR3 loop: CSAATRETQYF. DNA for the CDR3: TGCAGTGCCGCCACGAGGGAGACCCAGTACTTC.